This T cell receptor (beta chain) was sequenced in a study of early T cells in non-severe SARS-CoV-2 infection. This clonotype was recorded many times. Unique molecular identifiers (one per individual cDNA molecule) were attached. TCRdb recomputed calls from the 5' RACE reads with MiXCR, one row per CDR3 protein. The sample comprises approximately 52,000 distinct CDR3 sequences, 8% to 8.5% of which are singletons, and around 9.4% rests with the top ten. This CDR3 has 15 amino acids. The germline CDR1 and CDR2 sequences are MNHEY and SMNVEV (reference sequence). With 4 bases removed from V and 4 bases from J, the gap between germline ends came to 17 bases.

The sequencing input was whole blood. This chain uses TRBV27 with TRBJ2-7; D is perhaps TRBD2 (6 bases). The sequence derives from an adult who was a healthcare worker with PCR-confirmed SARS-CoV-2 infection or an uninfected control (not recorded which). The CDR3 bases are TGTGCCAGCAGTTCAGGCGGGAAGGTGGGGTACGAGCAGTACTTC. Its protein is CASSSGGKVGYEQYF.